This passage covers 22 T cell receptor beta chains from one sample sequenced in a study of type 1 regulatory T cells. TCRdb re-derived calls from the reads in MiXCR, one entry per CDR3 protein. The repertoire holds 63,000 or so distinct CDR3 sequences, roughly half seen once, with 2% to 2.5% in the top ten. Antigens of these TCRs are unknown. Sequenced sample: cultured non-Tr1 T cells, either the whole culture or a sorted T cell fraction (not recorded which). These receptors were collected from a human donor in good health.

J is TRBJ2-1 and V is TRBV20-1; 12 positions agree with TRBD2. The V and J ends lost 3 bases and 0 bases, in that order; junction bases with no gene match: 9. This CDR3 contains 18 residues. Germline loops: CDR1 DFQATT, CDR2 SNEGSKA (reference sequence). The CDR3 bases are TGCAGTGCTAGGGGGACTAGCGGGTCCCGAGCCTCCTACAATGAGCAGTTCTTC. Translating it yields CSARGTSGSRASYNEQFF.

As concerns this clonotype: A much larger clone lies a single base off, so this may be a read error. This chain uses TRBV4-1 with TRBJ2-7; D not resolved. The CDR3 length is 10 residues. Germline CDR1 MGHRA, CDR2 YSYEKL. DNA of the CDR3: TGCGCCAGCAGCCAGGGCCCCCCGGCCTTC. Its translation is CASSQGPPAF.

In its sample, this clonotype was seen a few times. The CDR3, as DNA: TGCAGTGCTAGAGATCTGGTTGGCCGCCAAGAGACCCAGTACTTC. As protein: CSARDLVGRQETQYF. This rearrangement joins TRBV20-1 to TRBJ2-5, with unresolved D. The ends were cut back, 0 bases at V and 1 base at J, with 12 bases in the middle. CDR3 size: 15 residues. CDR1 and CDR2 from the germline V gene are DFQATT and SNEGSKA (reference sequence).

The chain employs TRBV20-1 and TRBJ2-5, with 10 bases matching TRBD2. The CDR3 has 15 amino acids. V shed 5 bases, J shed 5 bases, and the junction held 11 bases outside the gene matches. Looked up from germline, CDR1 is DFQATT and CDR2 is SNEGSKA (reference sequence). The CDR3 protein is CSAGIPGLATETQYF. The CDR3 region has the DNA TGCAGTGCTGGGATACCGGGACTAGCGACGGAGACCCAGTACTTC.

This clonotype occurred a few times. The chain carries TRBV18 and TRBJ1-1, with no clear D. The V gene's germline CDR1 is KGHSH and CDR2 LQKENI. The CDR3 consists of 13 residues. V lost 4 bases to trimming and J lost 0 bases, with 6 bases between them. The DNA for the CDR3 is TGTGCCAGCTCACAAACAATGAACACTGAAGCTTTCTTT. Protein sequence: CASSQTMNTEAFF.

The gene calls are TRBV20-1 and TRBJ2-3, with unresolved D. This CDR3 is 13 amino acids long. Trimming cost V 1 base and J 2 bases, with 7 bases left between them. The germline gives CDR1 DFQATT, CDR2 SNEGSKA (reference sequence). The CDR3 coding sequence is TGCAGTGCTAGAGGGGGTACCACAGATACGCAGTATTTT. Its protein is CSARGGTTDTQYF.

This clonotype was recorded a few times. The V call is TRBV3-1, the J call TRBJ2-7; unclear D gene. The V gene lost 4 bases and the J gene lost 7 bases, with 17 bases spanning the gap. The germline gives CDR1 LGHDT, CDR2 YNNKEL (reference sequence). This CDR3 spans 14 amino acids. In DNA form, the CDR3 reads TGTGCCAGCAGCCCCCAAAGTCCCCTCGGGGAGCAGTACTTC. Translation: CASSPQSPLGEQYF.

This clonotype was counted between two and nine times. The V call is TRBV5-1, the J call TRBJ1-2; TRBD1 matches 7 bases. The germline CDR1 and CDR2 sequences are SGHRS and YFSETQ. The CDR3 contains 14 residues. Trimming took 6 bases from V and 4 from J; bases not matched to a gene: 9. CDR3 amino acids: CASTPSGQLYGYTF. The CDR3 DNA sequence: TGCGCCAGCACTCCTTCGGGACAGCTCTATGGCTACACCTTC.

This clonotype appeared a few times. The chain is built from TRBV3-1 and TRBJ1-1, with 8 positions matching TRBD1. This CDR3 is built from 14 residues. Unmatched junction bases numbered 11, after V lost 6 bases and J lost 8 bases. Germline loops: CDR1 LGHDT, CDR2 YNNKEL (reference sequence). CDR3 nucleotide sequence: TGTGCCAGCAGTAATGCAGACAGGGGAAAAGAAGCTTTCTTT. Its protein product is CASSNADRGKEAFF.

The chain uses TRBV5-6 and TRBJ2-7, with D possibly being TRBD2 (6 bases). V shed 3 bases and J shed 3 bases, with 7 bases lying between them. The CDR3 sequence is 12 residues long. The V gene's germline CDR1 is SGHDT and CDR2 YYEEEE. CDR3 DNA: TGTGCCAGCAGCTCCGGGGGCTACGAGCAGTACTTC. It codes for CASSSGGYEQYF.

The rearrangement links TRBV7-9 to TRBJ2-3; D assignment may be TRBD1 or TRBD2 (5 bases each). Deletions cut 5 bases from V and 2 bases from J, with 17 bases between. Germline V gives CDR1 SEHNR, CDR2 FQNEAQ (reference sequence). The CDR3 has 16 residues. The CDR3 DNA follows: TGTGCCAGCAGCCTGTGGGTGGGGGAAATCACAGATACGCAGTATTTT. This codes for CASSLWVGEITDTQYF.

This clonotype was seen more than once but under ten times. This rearrangement joins TRBV30 to TRBJ1-4, with D maybe TRBD1 (5 bases). Trimming took off 8 bases at V and 7 bases at J, with 17 bases between the two ends. This CDR3 is built from 13 residues. Germline values: CDR1 GTSNPN, CDR2 SVGIG (reference sequence). In DNA form, the CDR3 reads TGTGCCGTAGCGAGGCAGGGAGGTGAAAAACTGTTTTTT. The encoded protein is CAVARQGGEKLFF. The complete variable domain, with remaining parts taken from reference TRBV30 and TRBJ1-4, reads SQTIHQWPATLVQPVGSPLSLECTVEGTSNPNLYWYRQAAGRGLQLLFYSVGIGQISSEVPQNLSASRPQDRQFILSSKKLLLSDSGFYLCAVARQGGEKLFFGSGTQLSVL.

This clonotype has a handful of counts. This rearrangement joins TRBV5-1 to TRBJ1-1, with D possibly being TRBD1 (5 bases). V was clipped by 3 bases and J by 4 bases, with 13 bases between them. Germline V gives CDR1 SGHRS, CDR2 YFSETQ. This CDR3 spans 14 amino acids. The CDR3: CASSYSGQGTEAFF. Here the CDR3 DNA reads TGCGCCAGCAGCTATTCCGGGCAGGGCACTGAAGCTTTCTTT.

The genes are TRBV11-1 and TRBJ2-6, with TRBD2 as a possible D gene (5 bases). V lost 4 bases and J 0 bases, leaving 7 bases between the germline ends. CDR1 is SGHAT, CDR2 FQDESV, per germline (reference sequence). CDR3 size: 15 residues. CDR3 bases: TGTGCCAGCAGCTGGGCGGGCTCTGGGGCCAACGTCCTGACTTTC. Protein: CASSWAGSGANVLTF.

There are a few counts of this clonotype. The chain has TRBV6-6 and TRBJ2-7, with D perhaps being TRBD1 or TRBD2 (7 bases each). There are 14 residues in the CDR3. Germline loops: CDR1 MNHNY, CDR2 SVGAGI (reference sequence). Here the CDR3 DNA reads TGTGCTGCACGGGGCAGGGCGCAGGGGGGGGAGCAGTACTTC. This gives the protein CAARGRAQGGEQYF.

This clonotype was observed a handful of times. The V and J genes are TRBV30 and TRBJ1-4; TRBD1 is a possible D gene (5 bases). Germline V lookup: CDR1 GTSNPN, CDR2 SVGIG (reference sequence). V lost 5 bases to trimming and J lost 8 bases, with 18 bases between them. The CDR3 sequence is 14 residues long. CDR3 residues: CAWSPGTALEKLFF. The CDR3 bases are TGTGCCTGGTCGCCGGGGACGGCCCTCGAAAAACTGTTTTTT.

This sequence joins TRBV7-3 and TRBJ2-7; maybe TRBD1 (6 bases). V shed 5 bases and J shed 6 bases, with 14 bases lying between them. The CDR3 runs 13 residues. From germline, CDR1 is SGHTA and CDR2 FQGTGA. CDR3 in amino acids: CASSPAQGLEQYF. The CDR3 DNA follows: TGTGCCAGCAGCCCGGCCCAGGGGCTCGAGCAGTACTTC.

This clonotype came up once. The CDR3 sequence: CASFKEDQETQYF. The CDR3, as DNA: TGCGCCAGCTTTAAGGAGGACCAAGAGACCCAGTACTTC. This chain joins TRBV5-1 and TRBJ2-5, with D tentatively TRBD2 (5 bases). CDR3 length equals 13 residues. Per the germline V gene, CDR1 is SGHRS and CDR2 is YFSETQ. Trimming shortened V by 7 bases and J by 0 bases, and 10 bases separated the two germline ends. Full variable domain (outside the CDR3, taken from reference TRBV5-1 and TRBJ2-5): KAGVTQTPRYLIKTRGQQVTLSCSPISGHRSVSWYQQTPGQGLQFLFEYFSETQRNKGNFPGRFSGRQFSNSRSEMNVSTLELGDSALYLCASFKEDQETQYFGPGTRLLVL.

This clonotype was seen a handful of times. The rearrangement uses TRBV4-1 and TRBJ2-5; TRBD1 matches at 9 bases. Germline loops: CDR1 MGHRA, CDR2 YSYEKL. The CDR3 sequence is 15 residues long. Trimming took 7 bases from V and 4 from J; bases not matched to a gene: 10. As DNA, the CDR3 is TGCGCCAGCACCCCCGGGACAGGGAAGGTAGAGACCCAGTACTTC. Amino acid sequence: CASTPGTGKVETQYF.

The rearrangement uses TRBV6-5 and TRBJ2-6; tentatively, D is TRBD2 (5 bases). Deletions cut 6 bases from V and 1 base from J, with 10 bases between. Looked up from germline, CDR1 is MNHEY and CDR2 is SVGAGI. CDR3 size: 15 residues. The CDR3 sequence: CASRRVLSGANVLTF. DNA for the CDR3: TGTGCCAGCAGGAGGGTACTTTCTGGGGCCAACGTCCTGACTTTC.

The V and J genes are TRBV4-3 and TRBJ2-5; 8 nucleotides agree with TRBD2. CDR1 and CDR2 (germline): LGHNA, YSLEER. J gave up 6 bases and V 0 bases, and 9 bases lay outside the gene matches. The CDR3 length is 16 residues. The CDR3 DNA follows: TGCGCCAGCAGCCAAGATAGAGGTCTAGCGGGTCAGACCCAGTACTTC. Translated, it gives CASSQDRGLAGQTQYF.

On this clonotype: Given the absence of the conserved phenylalanine or tryptophan at the CDR3 end, a read error is likely. The CDR3 here is CASSVEGETTEAFL. In nucleotides, the CDR3 is TGTGCCAGCAGCGTAGAGGGGGAGACCACTGAAGCTTTCCTT. J is TRBJ1-1 and V is TRBV9; TRBD1 might be the D (6 bases). CDR3 length: 14 amino acids. With 0 bases removed from V and 4 bases from J, the gap between germline ends came to 10 bases. CDR1 is SGDLS and CDR2 is YYNGEE in the germline V gene.